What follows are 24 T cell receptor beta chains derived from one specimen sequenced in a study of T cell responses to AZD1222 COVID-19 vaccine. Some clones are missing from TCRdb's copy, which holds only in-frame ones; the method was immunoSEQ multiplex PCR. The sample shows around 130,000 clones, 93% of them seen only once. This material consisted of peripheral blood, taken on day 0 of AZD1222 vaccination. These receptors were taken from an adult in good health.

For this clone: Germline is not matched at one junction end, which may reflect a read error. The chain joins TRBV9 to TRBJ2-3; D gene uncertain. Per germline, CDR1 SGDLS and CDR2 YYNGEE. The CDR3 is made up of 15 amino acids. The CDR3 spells CASSVGSGSTDTQYF. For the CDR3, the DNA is TGTGCCAGCAGCGTAGGATCGGGTAGCACCGATACGCAGTATTTT.

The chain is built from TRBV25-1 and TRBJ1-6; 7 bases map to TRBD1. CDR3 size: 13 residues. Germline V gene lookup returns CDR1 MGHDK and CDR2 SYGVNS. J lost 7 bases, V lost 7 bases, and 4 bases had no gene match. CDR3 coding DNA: TGTGCCAGCACCGGGACAGTAAATTCACCCCTCCACTTT. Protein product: CASTGTVNSPLHF.

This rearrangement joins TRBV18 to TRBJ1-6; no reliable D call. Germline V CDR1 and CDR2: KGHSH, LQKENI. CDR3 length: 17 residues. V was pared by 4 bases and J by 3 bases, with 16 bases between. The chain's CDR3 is CASSRLNTENYNSPLHF. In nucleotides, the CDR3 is TGTGCCAGCTCACGACTGAACACGGAAAACTATAATTCACCCCTCCACTTT.

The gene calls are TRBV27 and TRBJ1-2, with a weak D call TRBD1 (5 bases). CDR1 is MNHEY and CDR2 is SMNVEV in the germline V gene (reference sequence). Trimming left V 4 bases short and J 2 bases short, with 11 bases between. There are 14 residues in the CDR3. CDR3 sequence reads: CASSSIRENYGYTF. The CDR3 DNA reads TGTGCCAGCAGTTCGATCAGGGAGAACTATGGCTACACCTTC.

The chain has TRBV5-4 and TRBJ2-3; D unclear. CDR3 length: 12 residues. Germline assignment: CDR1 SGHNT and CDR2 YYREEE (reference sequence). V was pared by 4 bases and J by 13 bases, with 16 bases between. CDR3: CASSPPGFPEYF. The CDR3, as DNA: TGTGCCAGCAGCCCTCCGGGCTTCCCCGAGTATTTT.

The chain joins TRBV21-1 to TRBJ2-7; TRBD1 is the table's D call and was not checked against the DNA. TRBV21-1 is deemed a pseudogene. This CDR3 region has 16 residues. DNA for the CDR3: TGTGCCAGCAGCAAAGAGGGAGACAGGGTCTCCTACGAGCAGTACTTC. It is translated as CASSKEGDRVSYEQYF.

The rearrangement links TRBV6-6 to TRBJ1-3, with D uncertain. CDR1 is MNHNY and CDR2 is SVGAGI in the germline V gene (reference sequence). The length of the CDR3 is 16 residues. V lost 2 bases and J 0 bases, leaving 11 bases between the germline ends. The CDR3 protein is CASSYKGSFSGNTIYF. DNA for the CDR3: TGTGCCAGCAGTTACAAAGGGTCTTTCTCTGGAAACACCATATATTTT.

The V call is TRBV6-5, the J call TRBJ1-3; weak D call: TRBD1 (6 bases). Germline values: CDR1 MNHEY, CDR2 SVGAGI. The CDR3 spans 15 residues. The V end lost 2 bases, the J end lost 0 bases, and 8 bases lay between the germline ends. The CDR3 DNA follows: TGTGCCAGCAGTTACACACAGGGCTCTGGAAACACCATATATTTT. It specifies CASSYTQGSGNTIYF.

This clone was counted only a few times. The chain's CDR3 is CAWSVGVTEAFF. The CDR3 coding sequence is TGTGCCTGGAGTGTCGGAGTCACTGAAGCTTTCTTT. The genes are TRBV30 and TRBJ1-1; no clear D gene. The V gene lost 0 bases and the J gene lost 4 bases, with 6 bases spanning the gap. The CDR3 length is 12 residues. Germline assignment: CDR1 GTSNPN and CDR2 SVGIG (reference sequence).

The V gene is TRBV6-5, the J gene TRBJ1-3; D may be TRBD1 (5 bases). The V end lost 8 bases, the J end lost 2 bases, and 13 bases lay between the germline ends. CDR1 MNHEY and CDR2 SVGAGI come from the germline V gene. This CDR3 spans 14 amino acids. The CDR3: CASSGVEAGNTIYF. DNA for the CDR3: TGTGCCAGCTCGGGGGTGGAGGCTGGAAACACCATATATTTT.

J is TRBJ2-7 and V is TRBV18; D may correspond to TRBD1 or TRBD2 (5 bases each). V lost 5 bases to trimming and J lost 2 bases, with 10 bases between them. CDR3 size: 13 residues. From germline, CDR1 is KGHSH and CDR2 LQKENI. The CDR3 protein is CASSTGRTYEQYF. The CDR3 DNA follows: TGTGCCAGCTCAACGGGACGGACCTACGAGCAGTACTTC.

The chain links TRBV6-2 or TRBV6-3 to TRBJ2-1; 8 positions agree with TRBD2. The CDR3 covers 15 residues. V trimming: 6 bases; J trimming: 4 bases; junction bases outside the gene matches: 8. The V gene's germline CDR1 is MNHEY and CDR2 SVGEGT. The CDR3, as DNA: TGTGCCAGCAGCCTCACTAGCGGTTTTTACAATGAGCAGTTCTTC. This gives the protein CASSLTSGFYNEQFF.

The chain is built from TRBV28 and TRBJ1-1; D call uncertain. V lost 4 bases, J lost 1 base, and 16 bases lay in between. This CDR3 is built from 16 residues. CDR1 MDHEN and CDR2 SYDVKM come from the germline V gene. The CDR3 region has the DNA TGTGCCAGCAGTTCTAGGTACACTGGATCGAACACTGAAGCTTTCTTT. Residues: CASSSRYTGSNTEAFF.

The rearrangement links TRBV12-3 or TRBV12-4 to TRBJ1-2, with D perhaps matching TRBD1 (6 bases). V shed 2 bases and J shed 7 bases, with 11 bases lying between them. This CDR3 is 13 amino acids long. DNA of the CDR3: TGTGCCAGCAGTTTAAAACAGGGAGGTGGCTACACCTTC. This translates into CASSLKQGGGYTF.

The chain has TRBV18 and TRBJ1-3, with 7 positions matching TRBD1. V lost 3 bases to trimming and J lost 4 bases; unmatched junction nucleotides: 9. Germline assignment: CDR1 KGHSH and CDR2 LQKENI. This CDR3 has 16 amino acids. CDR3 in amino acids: CASSPIQGVEGNTIYF. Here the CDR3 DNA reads TGTGCCAGCTCACCTATTCAGGGGGTGGAAGGAAACACCATATATTTT. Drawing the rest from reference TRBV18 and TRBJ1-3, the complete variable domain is NAGVMQNPRHLVRRRGQEARLRCSPMKGHSHVYWYRQLPEEGLKFMVYLQKENIIDESGMPKERFSAEFPKEGPSILRIQQVVRGDSAAYFCASSPIQGVEGNTIYFGEGSWLTVV.

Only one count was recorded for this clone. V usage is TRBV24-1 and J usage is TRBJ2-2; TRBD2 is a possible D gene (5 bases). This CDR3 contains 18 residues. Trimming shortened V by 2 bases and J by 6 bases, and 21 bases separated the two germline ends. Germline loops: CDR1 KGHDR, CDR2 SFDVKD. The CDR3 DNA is TGTGCCACCAGTGATTCGAACGGGTTTGGGAGACTCGCCGGGGAGCTGTTTTTT. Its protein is CATSDSNGFGRLAGELFF.

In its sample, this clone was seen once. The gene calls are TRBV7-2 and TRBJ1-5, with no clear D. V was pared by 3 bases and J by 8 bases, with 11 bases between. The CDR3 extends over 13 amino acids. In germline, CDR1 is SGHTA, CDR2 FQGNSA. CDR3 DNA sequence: TGTGCCAGCAGCTTCGATACTTTGAAGCCCCAGCATTTT. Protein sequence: CASSFDTLKPQHF.

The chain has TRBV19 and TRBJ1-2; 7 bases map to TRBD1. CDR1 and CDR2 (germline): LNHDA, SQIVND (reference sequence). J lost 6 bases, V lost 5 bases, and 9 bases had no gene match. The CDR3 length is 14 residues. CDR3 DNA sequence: TGTGCCAGTAGTTTCACAGGGGAATCGGATGGCTACACCTTC. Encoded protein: CASSFTGESDGYTF.

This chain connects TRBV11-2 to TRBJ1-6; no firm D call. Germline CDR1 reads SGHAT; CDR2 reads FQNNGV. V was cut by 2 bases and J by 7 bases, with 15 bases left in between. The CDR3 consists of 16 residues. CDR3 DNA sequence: TGTGCCAGCAGCTTATATCCCCCTATGGGGAATTCACCCCTCCACTTT. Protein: CASSLYPPMGNSPLHF.

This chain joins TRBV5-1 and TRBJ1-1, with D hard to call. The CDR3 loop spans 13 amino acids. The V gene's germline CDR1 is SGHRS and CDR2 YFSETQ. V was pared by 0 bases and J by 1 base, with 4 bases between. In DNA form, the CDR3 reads TGCGCCAGCAGCTTGGACCCGAACACTGAAGCTTTCTTT. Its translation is CASSLDPNTEAFF.

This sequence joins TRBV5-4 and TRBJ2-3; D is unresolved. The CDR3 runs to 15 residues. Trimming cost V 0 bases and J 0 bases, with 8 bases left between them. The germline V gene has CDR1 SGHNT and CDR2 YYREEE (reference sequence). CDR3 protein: CASSLGDTSTDTQYF. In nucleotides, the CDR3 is TGTGCCAGCAGCTTGGGGGATACAAGCACAGATACGCAGTATTTT.

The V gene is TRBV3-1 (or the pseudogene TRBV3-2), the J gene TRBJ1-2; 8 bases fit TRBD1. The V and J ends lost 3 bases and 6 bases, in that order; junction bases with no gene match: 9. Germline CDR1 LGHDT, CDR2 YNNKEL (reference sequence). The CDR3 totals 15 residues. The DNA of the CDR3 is TGTGCCAGCAGCCACCTCCGGGACAGGAAGAATGGCTACACCTTC. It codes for CASSHLRDRKNGYTF.

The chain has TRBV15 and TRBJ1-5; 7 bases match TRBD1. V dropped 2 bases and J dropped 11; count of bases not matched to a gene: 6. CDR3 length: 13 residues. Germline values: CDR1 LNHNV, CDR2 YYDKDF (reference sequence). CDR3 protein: CATSRNRDSSQHF. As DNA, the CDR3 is TGTGCCACCAGCAGAAACAGGGACAGCTCCCAGCATTTT.

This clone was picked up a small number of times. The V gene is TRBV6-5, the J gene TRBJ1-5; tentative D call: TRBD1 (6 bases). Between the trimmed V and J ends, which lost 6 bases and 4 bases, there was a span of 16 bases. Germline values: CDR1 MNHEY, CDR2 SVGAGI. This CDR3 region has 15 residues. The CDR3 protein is CASSSEWTVNQPQHF. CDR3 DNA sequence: TGTGCCAGCAGCTCCGAGTGGACAGTTAATCAGCCCCAGCATTTT.